Sequencing of this T cell receptor beta chain was carried out in a study of T cells after posttransplantation cyclophosphamide. This clone was found once. Some clones are missing from TCRdb's copy, which holds only in-frame ones; the method was immunoSEQ multiplex PCR. Of roughly 3,100 clones in the sample, around 82% were seen once. The V gene's germline CDR1 is GTSNPN and CDR2 SVGIG (reference sequence). V was trimmed by 5 bases and J by 7 bases, leaving 14 bases between them. This CDR3 is built from 12 residues. This chain uses TRBV30 with TRBJ1-1; maybe TRBD1 (5 bases). Sequencing input: CD8+ T cells sorted from bone marrow. This TCR came from a woman aged 60-70 years in good health, CMV-negative, and a related stem cell transplant donor. CDR3: CAWDNGHVEAFF. The DNA of the CDR3 is TGTGCCTGGGATAATGGACACGTTGAAGCTTTCTTT.